Listed below are T cell receptor beta chains from one sample, sequenced in a study of blood T cell repertoires in COVID-19. The table came from immunoSEQ multiplex PCR; TCRdb's copy has only in-frame clones and leaves some out. The sample shows roughly 7,000 clones, around 90% of them seen only once. The sample consisted of peripheral blood. All receptors derive from a human donor in a cohort sampled during active COVID-19. The CDR3 runs from the conserved cysteine through the conserved F or W. Each record gives: D gene, J gene, clone size, V gene, CDR3 length, CDR3 protein, CDR3 DNA. A D gene is named only where the DNA matches it firmly. Some rows mark clone size as missing; the rest say once, few, many or name a class of expanded clone.

d_gene: NA; j_gene: TRBJ2-5; abundance: NA; v_gene: TRBV6-5; len: 13; CDR3aa: CASRALLPETQYF; CDR3nt: TGTGCCAGCAGAGCCCTCCTGCCCGAGACCCAGTACTTC
d_gene: TRBD1; j_gene: TRBJ1-2; abundance: NA; v_gene: TRBV18; len: 15; CDR3aa: CASSPPRTGEGGYTF; CDR3nt: TGTGCCAGCTCACCACCCCGGACAGGGGAGGGAGGCTACACCTTC
d_gene: TRBD2; j_gene: TRBJ2-3; abundance: once; v_gene: TRBV5-1; len: 17; CDR3aa: CASSFRLAGGGTDTQYF; CDR3nt: TGCGCCAGCAGCTTCCGACTAGCGGGAGGGGGCACAGATACGCAGTATTTT
d_gene: NA; j_gene: TRBJ2-5; abundance: NA; v_gene: TRBV13; len: 15; CDR3aa: CASSFGGDFPETQYF; CDR3nt: TGTGCCAGCAGCTTCGGAGGGGATTTCCCCGAGACCCAGTACTTC
d_gene: NA; j_gene: TRBJ2-5; abundance: NA; v_gene: TRBV5-1; len: 14; CDR3aa: CASSLAAGEETQYF; CDR3nt: TGCGCCAGCAGCTTGGCGGCGGGTGAAGAGACCCAGTACTTC
d_gene: NA; j_gene: TRBJ2-7; abundance: few; v_gene: TRBV6-2/TRBV6-3; len: 15; CDR3aa: CASSYFGLRGYEQYF; CDR3nt: TGTGCCAGCAGTTATTTTGGTCTAAGGGGCTACGAGCAGTACTTC
d_gene: NA; j_gene: TRBJ2-2; abundance: NA; v_gene: TRBV19; len: 14; CDR3aa: CASRDRAGRGELFF; CDR3nt: TGTGCCAGTAGAGATCGCGCGGGGAGGGGGGAGCTGTTTTTT
d_gene: NA; j_gene: TRBJ1-5; abundance: NA; v_gene: TRBV27; len: 15; CDR3aa: CASSLGQSPYQPQHF; CDR3nt: TGTGCCAGCAGTTTAGGGCAGAGCCCCTATCAGCCCCAGCATTTT
d_gene: NA; j_gene: TRBJ1-1; abundance: NA; v_gene: TRBV5-1; len: 11; CDR3aa: CASSLEGEAFF; CDR3nt: TGCGCCAGCAGCTTGGAGGGGGAGGCTTTCTTT
d_gene: NA; j_gene: TRBJ2-4; abundance: NA; v_gene: TRBV7-8; len: 16; CDR3aa: CASSLAPGGSGNIQYF; CDR3nt: TGTGCCAGCAGCTTAGCCCCCGGGGGTTCCGGCAACATTCAGTACTTC
d_gene: NA; j_gene: TRBJ2-5; abundance: NA; v_gene: TRBV4-3; len: 15; CDR3aa: CASSQEVRGQETQYF; CDR3nt: TGCGCCAGCAGCCAAGAAGTGCGCGGCCAAGAGACCCAGTACTTC
d_gene: NA; j_gene: TRBJ1-5; abundance: NA; v_gene: TRBV9; len: 15; CDR3aa: CASRRPGGLGQPQHF; CDR3nt: TGTGCCAGCAGGCGGCCGGGGGGTCTCGGCCAGCCCCAGCATTTT
d_gene: TRBD2; j_gene: TRBJ2-1; abundance: NA; v_gene: TRBV24-1; len: 15; CDR3aa: CATSGGLAGYNEQFF; CDR3nt: TGTGCCACCAGTGGGGGACTAGCGGGTTATAATGAGCAGTTCTTC
d_gene: TRBD2; j_gene: TRBJ2-1; abundance: NA; v_gene: TRBV3-1/TRBV3-2; len: 15; CDR3aa: CASSQGPGTTMEQFF; CDR3nt: TGTGCCAGCAGCCAAGGACCGGGGACTACCATGGAGCAGTTCTTC
d_gene: NA; j_gene: TRBJ1-4; abundance: NA; v_gene: TRBV12-3/TRBV12-4; len: 11; CDR3aa: CASSSYEKLFF; CDR3nt: TGTGCCAGCAGCTCCTATGAAAAACTGTTTTTT
d_gene: TRBD1; j_gene: TRBJ2-7; abundance: NA; v_gene: TRBV7-6; len: 15; CDR3aa: CASSPGDSPSYEQYF; CDR3nt: TGTGCCAGCAGCCCAGGGGACAGCCCATCCTACGAGCAGTACTTC
d_gene: NA; j_gene: TRBJ2-3; abundance: NA; v_gene: TRBV7-3; len: 14; CDR3aa: CASSRTLFTDTQYF; CDR3nt: TGTGCCAGCAGCCGGACTCTATTCACAGATACGCAGTATTTT
d_gene: TRBD2; j_gene: TRBJ2-3; abundance: NA; v_gene: TRBV27; len: 15; CDR3aa: CASSPTSGRTDTQYF; CDR3nt: TGTGCCAGCAGCCCGACTAGCGGGAGAACAGATACGCAGTATTTT